These T cell receptor beta chains were read from a single sample in a study of blood T cell repertoires in COVID-19. TCRdb keeps only in-frame clones here, not all; method: immunoSEQ multiplex PCR. The sample yields a few hundred thousand clones, around 90% seen once. The sample consisted of PBMCs or T cells enriched from blood (not recorded which). Receptors were obtained from a woman aged 30 to 39 who had recovered from COVID-19. Each CDR3 is given with its conserved first and last residue. Clone size appears in some rows only: once, few, many, or a class for an expanded clone.

clone_size | v_call | cdr3_aa
. | TRBV9 | CASSVGGQSETQYF
. | TRBV19 | CASGNSPNYGYTF
. | TRBV13 | CASSDRDNHNGNTIYF
. | TRBV7-9 | CASSLRRLAGAVWNEQYF
. | TRBV12-3/TRBV12-4 | CASTQNYEQYF
once | TRBV5-5 | CASRDRDRGLLGYTF
. | TRBV27 | CASSLIGGNQPQHF
. | TRBV4-3 | CASSQGSGGVLAGHEQFF
. | TRBV7-9 | CASNNPERYAYEQYF
. | TRBV5-5 | CASSSNRRGRLRPQHF
. | TRBV3-1/TRBV3-2 | CASSQAPGNSPLHF
. | TRBV10-3 | CAISEGVYNSPLHF
few | TRBV7-2 | CASSNTYTDTQYF
. | TRBV6-5 | CANRSSGSEQFF
. | TRBV7-6 | CASSLGGRTSIRNEQFF
. | TRBV7-8 | CASSLTVPSTDTQYF
once | TRBV29-1 | CSVEGQNYGYTF
. | TRBV7-2 | CASSDGQGRSPLHF
. | TRBV9 | CASSAGDTQYF
. | TRBV6-1 | CASSALPPGQGPGNTIYF
. | TRBV6-5 | CASRRGTGSYEQYF
. | TRBV19 | CASSIDSNTGELFF
. | TRBV18 | CASSPRENTEAFF
. | TRBV11-2 | CASSLVQGQETQYF
. | TRBV3-1/TRBV3-2 | CASSQARTIFTEAFF
. | TRBV7-2 | CASSLGDRSNQPQHF
. | TRBV18 | CASSPNTPLEQFF
. | TRBV11-2 | CASSLGDPGLASYNEQFF
few | TRBV5-4 | CASSVRGKDTGELFF
. | TRBV6-2/TRBV6-3 | CASSYLGTVNSPLHF
. | TRBV3-1/TRBV3-2 | CASSQDKLALSTDTQYF
. | TRBV5-4 | CASSAWPSYEQYF
. | TRBV7-9 | CASSSRGGYYEQYF
. | TRBV15 | CATSRPGSKAFF
. | TRBV3-1/TRBV3-2 | CASSQPLLAGGYNEQFF
. | TRBV7-2 | CASSLVTLAGGATDTQYF
. | TRBV7-9 | CASSRQGGLEQYF
few | TRBV6-1 | CASSEMRGELFF
. | TRBV18 | CASSPLTGPTEAFF
. | TRBV5-6 | CASSFGMDGYTF